The rows below give T cell receptor beta chains drawn from one sample of a study of CD8+CD57+ T cells in acquired aplastic anemia. TCRdb recomputed calls from the reads with MiXCR, one row per CDR3 protein. The sample lists a few hundred thousand distinct CDR3 sequences, 65% to 80% occurring once. Input material: sorted CD4+, CD8+, or CD8+CD57+ T cells (not recorded which) from PBMCs. The receptors stem from a human donor in good health, serving as a control. CDR3s include the opening cysteine and the closing phenylalanine or tryptophan. D genes are given only for firm matches. Size is stated for part of the rows, as once, few or many counts, or as a class when the clone is expanded.

TRBJ1-2	many	TRBV12-3/TRBV12-4	.	TGTGCCAGCAGTTTAGGCAGGGGTAGTGGCTACACCTTC	CASSLGRGSGYTF
TRBJ2-3	.	TRBV20-1	.	TGCAGTGCTAGAACTCCCCGCGGCACAGATACGCAGTATTTT	CSARTPRGTDTQYF
TRBJ1-2	many	TRBV12-3/TRBV12-4	TRBD1	TGTGCCAGCAGTTGGGGGTCAGGGGGGAACTATGGCTACACCTTC	CASSWGSGGNYGYTF
TRBJ2-3	many	TRBV20-1	TRBD2	TGCAGTGCTAGGGACGGGGGGGCCTCAAATACGCAGTATTTT	CSARDGGASNTQYF
TRBJ1-1	.	TRBV10-3	.	TGTGCCATCAACACAGATACGAACACTGAAGCTTTCTTT	CAINTDTNTEAFF
TRBJ1-6	.	TRBV7-3	.	TGTGCCAGCAGATCTAGAAAGGTTAATTGCTACCCCCTCTTT	CASRSRKVNCYPLF
TRBJ1-2	.	TRBV6-4	.	TGTGCCAGCAGAGACGTGACAGGAGACTATGGCTACACCTTC	CASRDVTGDYGYTF
TRBJ1-5	many	TRBV20-1	.	TGCAGTGCTAGAGACGCAGGGGACTATCAGCCCCAGCATTTT	CSARDAGDYQPQHF
TRBJ2-5	few	TRBV20-1	TRBD2	TGCAGTGCAGAGATATCCGGGACTAGCGGGGGGTCTCCAGAGACCCAGTACTTC	CSAEISGTSGGSPETQYF
TRBJ2-3	.	TRBV14	.	TGTGCCAGCAGCCGCAAGGTGCCCCCGGAGCCCCAGTTT	CASSRKVPPEPQF
TRBJ2-1	many	TRBV9	.	TGTGCCAGCAGCGTAGTCTCGGAAAGGGGTGGGCAGTTCTTC	CASSVVSERGGQFF
TRBJ1-5	.	TRBV11-1	.	TGTGCCAGCAGCGAGGACGGCGGGAGCAATCAGCCCCAGCATTTT	CASSEDGGSNQPQHF
TRBJ2-1	.	TRBV20-1	TRBD2	TGCAGTGCTAGAGGGCTAGCGGGGAGGGTCGATGAGCAGTTCTTC	CSARGLAGRVDEQFF
TRBJ1-2	.	TRBV25-1	TRBD1	TGTGCCAGCAGTGGACAGGGGCACTATGGCTACACCTTC	CASSGQGHYGYTF
TRBJ1-1	.	TRBV7-2	.	TGTGCCAGCAGCAGAAGAGACTTCACCGAAGCTTTCTTT	CASSRRDFTEAFF
TRBJ2-3	.	TRBV5-1	TRBD1	TGCGCCAGCAGCTTGAACCCCGGGACAGACAAGCAGTATTTT	CASSLNPGTDKQYF
TRBJ2-1	.	TRBV5-1	.	TGCGCCAGCAGCTTTACAGGGACTGAAGCGCAGTTCTTC	CASSFTGTEAQFF
TRBJ1-3	.	TRBV11-2	.	TGCGCTAGCAGCTTAGGATTGGTAGCCTCTGGAAACACCATATATTTT	CASSLGLVASGNTIYF
TRBJ2-5	many	TRBV7-7	.	TGTGCCGTTCTTGGGGGGGCGGAGACCCAGTACTTC	CAVLGGAETQYF
TRBJ1-6	.	TRBV20-1	.	TGCAGCGTTGAAAGAGGGGACGATGAGCAGTTCTTCCTCCACTTT	CSVERGDDEQFFLHF
TRBJ2-4	many	TRBV20-1	.	TGCAGTGCCACGAGGGGGGGCCGAGGCATTCAGTACTTC	CSATRGGRGIQYF
TRBJ1-1	.	TRBV3-2	.	TGTGCCAGCAGTCGTCCAGCTTTCTTT	CASSRPAFF
TRBJ2-1	.	TRBV7-2	.	TGTGCCAGCAGCTTACGAGACAGGCCTAATTCACCCCTCTTC	CASSLRDRPNSPLF
TRBJ1-6	.	TRBV7-2	.	TGTGCCAGCAGCACCCTGGCGGGTATTGATTCGCCGCTCCACTTT	CASSTLAGIDSPLHF
TRBJ2-3	many	TRBV19	TRBD2	TGTGCCAGTAGTATAGAGCTGCGGGGGGGCCCAGATACGCAGTATTTT	CASSIELRGGPDTQYF
TRBJ2-7	.	TRBV2	.	TGTGCCAGCAGTCCGCGTAGAGGGAGGTCTGAAGCTTACTTT	CASSPRRGRSEAYF
TRBJ1-6	.	TRBV7-4	TRBD1	TGTGCCAGCAGCTTTCGGACAGGAGGATTATCCCCTTCACCCCTCCACTTT	CASSFRTGGLSPSPLHF
TRBJ1-3	once	TRBV7-9	TRBD1	TGTGCCAGCAGCTTACGTAGCTCTGACAGGGCCAGCATATATTTT	CASSLRSSDRASIYF
TRBJ1-2	many	TRBV19	.	TGTGCCAGTAGAGACGGATCCCCGGGCTACACCTTC	CASRDGSPGYTF
TRBJ1-4	once	TRBV12-3/TRBV12-4	.	TGTGCCAGCAGTTCGGGGGGGACTAATGAAAAACTGTTTTTT	CASSSGGTNEKLFF
TRBJ1-2	.	TRBV20-1	.	TGCAGTGCTATTGGGGGGGATACGCAGTACACCTTC	CSAIGGDTQYTF
TRBJ1-5	.	TRBV12-3/TRBV12-4	.	TGTGCCAGCAGTCTACGGGGGAGACAGACCCAGCATTTT	CASSLRGRQTQHF
TRBJ2-1	.	TRBV5-1	.	TGCGCCAGCAGCTTCGAGACAGTCAACTCGTTCTTC	CASSFETVNSFF
TRBJ1-2	few	TRBV6-6	TRBD1	TGTGCCAGCGGGACAGGGGCCAACTATGGCTACACCTTC	CASGTGANYGYTF
TRBJ1-5	.	TRBV9	.	TGTGCCAGCAGCGTCAGGGGAGGTCAGCCCCAGCATTTT	CASSVRGGQPQHF
TRBJ1-2	.	TRBV24-1	.	TGTGCCACCAGTGATTTGCTGACCGACTATGGCTACACCTTC	CATSDLLTDYGYTF
TRBJ2-1	.	TRBV20-1	TRBD2	TGCAGTGCTTCCGCCGGGACTAGCTTCAGCTCCTACAATGAGCAGTTCTTC	CSASAGTSFSSYNEQFF
TRBJ2-1	.	TRBV9	.	TGTGCCAGCAGCGTCCTCAGGTCAGACGGAAGAATGAAGTTCTTC	CASSVLRSDGRMKFF
TRBJ1-6	.	TRBV6-2/TRBV6-3	.	TGTGCCAGCAGACGGGGGGGGGATAATTCACCCCTCCACTTT	CASRRGGDNSPLHF
TRBJ2-1	.	TRBV7-3	.	TGTGCCAGCAGTCCTGGGACTGGCGGGGTTCACTACAATGAGCAGTTCTTC	CASSPGTGGVHYNEQFF
TRBJ1-2	.	TRBV2	TRBD1	TGTGCCAGTTCGACCAACGGGGACAGCTCGGGCTACACCTTC	CASSTNGDSSGYTF
TRBJ2-1	many	TRBV29-1	.	TGCAGCGTTGGTCTCGATGAGCAGTTCTTC	CSVGLDEQFF
TRBJ2-7	.	TRBV19	.	TGTGCCAGTGGACGCCGACTCGCTGACGAGCAGTACTTC	CASGRRLADEQYF
TRBJ1-2	.	TRBV5-1	TRBD1	TGCGCCAGCAGCCGGGACAGGAACTGCAATTACACCTTC	CASSRDRNCNYTF
TRBJ2-5	.	TRBV19	TRBD1	TGTGCCAGCACGGACAGGGAGCAGCCCCAGTACTTC	CASTDREQPQYF
TRBJ1-2	many	TRBV20-1	.	TGCAGTGCTTGGGACACCTCTAACTATGGCTACACCTTC	CSAWDTSNYGYTF
TRBJ2-1	.	TRBV7-2	.	TGTGCCAGCAGCTTAGAGGTAGCCGGCTACAATGAGCAGTTCTTC	CASSLEVAGYNEQFF
TRBJ1-2	.	TRBV7-2	.	TGTGCCAGCAGCCCCCGCGGGGCAGGTCCCCTCCCCTTC	CASSPRGAGPLPF
TRBJ1-4	many	TRBV20-1	.	TGCAGTTCGGCTCTGGCTAATGAAAAACTGTTTTTT	CSSALANEKLFF